What follows are 11 T cell receptor beta chains derived from one specimen sequenced in a study of cytomegalovirus exposure and HLA in healthy donors. The PCR made use of 60 Vbeta and 13 Jbeta primers. The repertoire was sequenced with immunoSEQ multiplex PCR; TCRdb's copy has only in-frame clones and lacks some. Of more than 60,000 clones listed, roughly 84% are singletons. Material: PBMCs. The receptors derive from a woman in her twenties or thirties in good health and CMV-seronegative.

This clone occurred once. The V and J genes are TRBV7-9 and TRBJ2-1; D is perhaps TRBD2 (6 bases). Trimming removed 5 bases from V and 2 bases from J, with 16 bases in between. The CDR3 length is 16 residues. In germline, CDR1 is SEHNR, CDR2 FQNEAQ (reference sequence). As DNA, the CDR3 is TGTGCCAGCAGCCCCTGGAGGGCGAGTACCTACAATGAGCAGTTCTTC. The encoded protein is CASSPWRASTYNEQFF.

The V and J genes are TRBV4-3 and TRBJ1-2; D may be TRBD1 (6 bases). Germline V lookup: CDR1 LGHNA, CDR2 YSLEER. The V end was cut by 3 bases, the J end by 1 base, with 6 bases between. This CDR3 has 13 amino acids. The CDR3 DNA follows: TGCGCCAGCAGCCAGGACAGTAACTATGGCTACACCTTC. This encodes CASSQDSNYGYTF.

This clone has only a few counts. V gene TRBV19 combines with J gene TRBJ1-1, with 7 positions matching TRBD1. V was clipped by 1 base and J by 6 bases; unmatched bases: 2. Germline V gives CDR1 LNHDA, CDR2 SQIVND (reference sequence). This CDR3 is built from 13 residues. CDR3 sequence: CASSIGGGPEAFF. For the CDR3, the DNA is TGTGCCAGTAGTATAGGAGGGGGCCCTGAAGCTTTCTTT.

The rearrangement uses TRBV5-1 and TRBJ1-1; D gene ambiguous. V gave up 4 bases and J gave up 1 base, with 14 bases separating them. Germline V gene data show CDR1 as SGHRS and CDR2 as YFSETQ. This CDR3 spans 15 amino acids. This CDR3 reads CASSVGDIRNTEAFF. In nucleotides, the CDR3 is TGCGCCAGCAGCGTGGGTGACATAAGGAACACTGAAGCTTTCTTT.

The chain employs TRBV2 and TRBJ2-2; D perhaps matches TRBD1 (6 bases). Germline loops: CDR1 SNHLY, CDR2 FYNNEI. V was cut by 5 bases and J by 6 bases, with 16 bases left in between. The CDR3 covers 15 residues. The CDR3 is CASSWDTYASGELFF. For the CDR3, the DNA is TGTGCCAGCAGTTGGGACACTTATGCGTCCGGGGAGCTGTTTTTT.

A few counts support this clone. This chain joins TRBV5-4 and TRBJ2-1, with 7 bases fitting TRBD1. Trimming removed 3 bases from V and 6 bases from J; junction bases left unmatched: 9. The germline gives CDR1 SGHNT, CDR2 YYREEE (reference sequence). This CDR3 is 15 amino acids long. CDR3 in amino acids: CASSYLGTAINEQFF. The CDR3 nucleotides are TGTGCCAGCAGCTACCTAGGGACAGCGATCAATGAGCAGTTCTTC.

The chain carries TRBV19 and TRBJ1-5; D is uncertain. The V end lost 5 bases, the J end lost 3 bases, and 20 bases lay between the germline ends. The CDR3 length is 17 residues. Germline-derived CDR1 and CDR2 are LNHDA and SQIVND (reference sequence). The CDR3 DNA is TGTGCCAGTAGTGTCCCCCAGTTCCGGACTCCCAATCAGCCCCAGCATTTT. Its protein is CASSVPQFRTPNQPQHF. Drawing the rest from reference TRBV19 and TRBJ1-5, the complete variable domain is DGGITQSPKYLFRKEGQNVTLSCEQNLNHDAMYWYRQDPGQGLRLIYYSQIVNDFQKGDIAEGYSVSREKKESFPLTVTSAQKNPTAFYLCASSVPQFRTPNQPQHFGDGTRLSIL.

J is TRBJ1-1 and V is TRBV30; possible D gene TRBD1, 5 bases. Trimming pared 1 base from V and 1 base from J, leaving 7 bases between. Germline loops: CDR1 GTSNPN, CDR2 SVGIG (reference sequence). The CDR3 sequence is 13 residues long. This CDR3 is CAWSEQENTEAFF. CDR3 in DNA: TGTGCCTGGAGTGAACAGGAGAACACTGAAGCTTTCTTT. Together with reference TRBV30 and TRBJ1-1, the CDR3 gives the full variable domain: SQTIHQWPATLVQPVGSPLSLECTVEGTSNPNLYWYRQAAGRGLQLLFYSVGIGQISSEVPQNLSASRPQDRQFILSSKKLLLSDSGFYLCAWSEQENTEAFFGQGTRLTVV.

This clone has more than one count but fewer than ten. The chain is built from TRBV15 and TRBJ2-5, with 11 nucleotides matching TRBD2. CDR1 LNHNV and CDR2 YYDKDF come from the germline V gene (reference sequence). V gave up 4 bases and J gave up 4 bases; unmatched junction bases: 2. This CDR3 has 14 amino acids. In DNA form, the CDR3 reads TGTGCCACCAGCATCACTAGCGGGAGAGAGACCCAGTACTTC. Protein product: CATSITSGRETQYF.

The chain couples TRBV21-1 to TRBJ1-1; the table's D call, TRBD1, has no DNA check behind it. TRBV21-1 is marked as a pseudogene. The CDR3 totals 11 residues. The chain's CDR3 is CASMACTEAFF. Here the CDR3 DNA reads TGTGCCAGCATGGCTTGTACAGAAGCTTTCTTT.

V and J are TRBV19 and TRBJ2-1; 11 nucleotides match TRBD2. J lost 2 bases, V lost 10 bases, and 7 bases had no gene match. Germline CDR1 LNHDA, CDR2 SQIVND (reference sequence). This CDR3 region has 15 residues. The CDR3 region has the DNA TGTGCCACCGCATTAGCGGGAGGGACCTACAATGAGCAGTTCTTC. Protein: CATALAGGTYNEQFF.